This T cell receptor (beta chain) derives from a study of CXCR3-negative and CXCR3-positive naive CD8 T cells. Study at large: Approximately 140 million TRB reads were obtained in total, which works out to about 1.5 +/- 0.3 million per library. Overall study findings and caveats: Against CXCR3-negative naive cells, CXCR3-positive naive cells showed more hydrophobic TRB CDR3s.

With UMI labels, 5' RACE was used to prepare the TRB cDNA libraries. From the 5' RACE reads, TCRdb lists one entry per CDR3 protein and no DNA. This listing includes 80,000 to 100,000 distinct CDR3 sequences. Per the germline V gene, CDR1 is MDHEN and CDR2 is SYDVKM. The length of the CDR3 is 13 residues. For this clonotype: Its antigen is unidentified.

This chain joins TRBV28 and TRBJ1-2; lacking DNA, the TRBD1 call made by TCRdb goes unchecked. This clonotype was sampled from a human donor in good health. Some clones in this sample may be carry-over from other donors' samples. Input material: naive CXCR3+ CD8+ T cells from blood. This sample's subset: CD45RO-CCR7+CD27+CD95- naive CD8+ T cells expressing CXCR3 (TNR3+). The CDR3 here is CASRPQGFYGYTF.